These 8 T cell receptor beta chains share one sample of origin, sequenced in a study of cytomegalovirus exposure and HLA in healthy donors. The primer mix had 60 Vbeta and 13 Jbeta primers. Sequencing used immunoSEQ multiplex PCR; TCRdb keeps in-frame clones, though not all of them. The top ten hold under 2% of the sample, which has about 100,000 clones, around four fifths seen once. Sequenced sample: PBMCs. Receptor source: a woman in her 40s in good health and CMV-seronegative.

CDR3 DNA: TGTGCCAGCAGCCTTACAGGGATGGGCACCGGGGAGCTGTTTTTT. This codes for CASSLTGMGTGELFF. The V and J genes are TRBV11-2 and TRBJ2-2; D possibly corresponds to TRBD1 (6 bases). V lost 5 bases and J lost 4, with 14 bases in between. Germline V gene data show CDR1 as SGHAT and CDR2 as FQNNGV. This CDR3 is built from 15 residues.

The J gene is TRBJ2-3, the V gene TRBV6-1, with a tentative D call TRBD2 (7 bases). The V gene lost 4 bases and the J gene lost 4 bases, with 15 bases spanning the gap. The germline V gene has CDR1 MNHNS and CDR2 SASEGT. The CDR3 covers 15 residues. The CDR3 protein is CASSVGGARADTQYF. DNA of the CDR3: TGTGCCAGCAGTGTGGGGGGGGCGAGAGCAGATACGCAGTATTTT.

The chain is built from TRBV10-3 and TRBJ1-5; D uncertain. The CDR3 has 15 residues. V shed 0 bases and J shed 3 bases, with 9 bases lying between them. Germline CDR1 and CDR2: ENHRY and SYGVKD. The CDR3 DNA is TGTGCCATCAGTGAGTCTGAGGTTTCCAATCAGCCCCAGCATTTT. This translates into CAISESEVSNQPQHF.

Concerning this clone itself: The junction shows a germline mismatch at one end, possibly a read error. The CDR3 protein is CVSSLDDSGVYEQYF. For the CDR3, the DNA is TGTGTCAGCAGCTTAGACGACAGCGGGGTCTACGAGCAGTACTTC. The V gene is TRBV27, the J gene TRBJ2-7; 7 nucleotides agree with TRBD2. Per germline, CDR1 MNHEY and CDR2 SMNVEV (reference sequence). This CDR3 region has 15 residues.

The chain combines TRBV11-3 with TRBJ2-7, with 8 nucleotides matching TRBD1. The J segment lost 3 bases and the V segment lost 4 bases, leaving 5 bases of the junction unmatched. Germline CDR1 is SGHNT and CDR2 is YENEEA. This CDR3 contains 14 residues. The CDR3 DNA follows: TGTGCCAGCAGCTCCCGGGACAGGAGCTACGAGCAGTACTTC. The encoded protein is CASSSRDRSYEQYF.

The chain has TRBV4-2 and TRBJ2-7, with D possibly being TRBD2 (5 bases). Trimming removed 6 bases from V and 4 bases from J, with 19 bases in between. The CDR3 is made up of 15 amino acids. Germline lookup yields CDR1 LGHNA and CDR2 YNFKEQ. CDR3 DNA sequence: TGTGCCAGCAGTAATGAGGGAGACGGCCATTACGAGCAGTACTTC. Protein product: CASSNEGDGHYEQYF.

V gene TRBV15 combines with J gene TRBJ2-1; D unresolved. Trimming shortened V by 1 base and J by 8 bases, and 18 bases separated the two germline ends. Germline assignment: CDR1 LNHNV and CDR2 YYDKDF (reference sequence). CDR3 length: 16 residues. CDR3 sequence: CATSRALAEPSDEQFF. CDR3 coding DNA: TGTGCCACCAGCAGAGCTTTGGCGGAACCTTCGGATGAGCAGTTCTTC.

The V gene is TRBV9, the J gene TRBJ2-5; a weak D match, TRBD1 (5 bases). Between the trimmed V and J ends, which lost 0 bases and 5 bases, there was a span of 11 bases. Per the germline V gene, CDR1 is SGDLS and CDR2 is YYNGEE. This CDR3 contains 14 residues. The CDR3, as DNA: TGTGCCAGCAGCGTAGGGCAGGGTTTTGAGACCCAGTACTTC. This translates into CASSVGQGFETQYF.